These T cell receptor beta chains were read from a single sample in a study of cytomegalovirus exposure and HLA in healthy donors. Only in-frame clones appear in the TCRdb table, and some are missing; sequencing was by immunoSEQ multiplex PCR. The sample consists of 200,000 to 300,000 clones, about 81% of them appearing once. Sequencing was performed on PBMCs. The receptors here all came from a middle-aged woman in good health and CMV-seropositive. The CDR3 runs from the conserved cysteine through the conserved F or W. Fields, in order: clone size, D gene, V gene, J gene, CDR3 DNA, CDR3 protein. D genes are given only for firm matches. A clone size is listed for some rows: how often the clone was seen (once, few, many), or a class if it is expanded.

>few|-|TRBV6-1|TRBJ1-4
TGTGCCAGCAGGGAGTCTGCAACTAATGAAAAACTGTTTTTT
CASRESATNEKLFF
>-|-|TRBV19|TRBJ1-5
TGTGCCAGTGAGAAGCGTGACCAGCCCCAGCATTTT
CASEKRDQPQHF
>once|TRBD1|TRBV7-2|TRBJ1-3
TGTGCCAGCAGCCCCAGGACAGGGTCTGGAAACACCATATATTTT
CASSPRTGSGNTIYF
>once|TRBD2|TRBV19|TRBJ2-5
TGTGCCAGTAGCCTAGCGGGAGCAGAGGAGACCCAGTACTTC
CASSLAGAEETQYF
>-|-|TRBV4-3|TRBJ1-2
TGCGCCAGCAGCCAAGATAGGCAGGGCGTCTATGGCTACACCTTC
CASSQDRQGVYGYTF
>-|-|TRBV11-3|TRBJ1-2
TGTGCCAGCAGCTTAGGCCGGAGCTATGGCTACACCTTC
CASSLGRSYGYTF
>-|-|TRBV6-1|TRBJ2-1
TGTGCCAGCAGTGAACCCGCAGGGCTCACCTACAATGAGCAGTTCTTC
CASSEPAGLTYNEQFF
>-|TRBD1|TRBV6-5|TRBJ1-6
TGTGCCAGCAGTTACTCAAGGGGGCGCAGGGAATCACCCCTCCACTTT
CASSYSRGRRESPLHF
>few|TRBD2|TRBV6-6|TRBJ2-3
TGTGCCAGCAGTTTTGGGACTAGGGAAGATACGCAGTATTTT
CASSFGTREDTQYF
>-|-|TRBV7-2|TRBJ1-2
TGTGCCAGCAGCTCCAACCACCTGGGCAGGGCTAACTATGGCTACACCTTC
CASSSNHLGRANYGYTF
>-|TRBD2|TRBV7-9|TRBJ2-7
TGTGCCAGCAGCCTAACTACTAGCGGGCCAGCCTACGAGCAGTACTTC
CASSLTTSGPAYEQYF
>-|TRBD2|TRBV29-1|TRBJ2-6
TGCAGCGTTTCAAGCGGGACCCCTGGAGTCCTGACTTTC
CSVSSGTPGVLTF
>few|-|TRBV19|TRBJ1-2
TGTGCCAGTAGTATAGGAGGGAGTTCTAACTATGGCTACACCTTC
CASSIGGSSNYGYTF
>-|TRBD1|TRBV19|TRBJ1-5
TGTGCCAGTAGTCCCGGGACAGGGTATAGCAATCAGCCCCAGCATTTT
CASSPGTGYSNQPQHF
>-|-|TRBV5-1|TRBJ1-1
TGCGCCAGCAGCTTGGGTGGAGGGGGGGGGTTGGACACTGAAGCTTTCTTT
CASSLGGGGGLDTEAFF
>-|-|TRBV30|TRBJ2-3
TGTGCCTGTTCACAGGGGGGGGACTGGAGAAATACGCAGTATTTT
CACSQGGDWRNTQYF
>-|TRBD2|TRBV5-1|TRBJ2-7
TGCGCCAGCAGCTCGGGACTAGCGGGAGTTAACGAGCAGTACTTC
CASSSGLAGVNEQYF
>-|TRBD2|TRBV7-2|TRBJ2-1
TGTGCCAGCAGCCTCCGACGACTAGCGGGGGGATACAATGAGCAGTTCTTC
CASSLRRLAGGYNEQFF